The rows below give T cell receptor beta chains drawn from one sample of a study of T cells in Graves' hyperthyroidism and ophthalmopathy. A single record per CDR3 protein comes from TCRdb applying MiXCR to the multiplex PCR reads. The table has roughly 400,000 distinct CDR3 sequences, roughly 13% seen once. The source material was blood. Source of these receptors: a man aged 45-65 years with Graves' ophthalmopathy. CDR3s include the opening cysteine and the closing phenylalanine or tryptophan. Fields, in order: J gene, V gene, D gene, clone size, CDR3 protein, CDR3 DNA. D genes are given only for firm matches. Clone size is given for some rows only: seen once, a few or many times, or a class if the clone is expanded.

>TRBJ2-3|TRBV5-1|-|many
CASYLDQPTDTQYF
TGCGCCAGCTATTTAGACCAACCCACAGATACGCAGTATTTT
>TRBJ2-7|TRBV29-1|-|-
CSVVSPGPSYEPYF
TGCAGCGTTGTTTCCCCGGGACCATCCTACGAGCCGTACTTC
>TRBJ2-7|TRBV7-2|-|-
CASSARRDEQYF
TGTGCCAGCAGCGCTCGGAGGGACGAGCAGTACTTC
>TRBJ2-1|TRBV9|TRBD2|-
CASSVEWLAGNEQFF
TGTGCCAGCAGCGTAGAGTGGCTAGCGGGCAATGAGCAGTTCTTC
>TRBJ2-1|TRBV6-5|-|few
CASSYFGSSNEQFF
TGTGCCAGCAGTTACTTTGGTAGCAGCAATGAGCAGTTCTTC
>TRBJ2-1|TRBV2|TRBD1|many
CASSDWDRTIYNEQFF
TGTGCCAGCAGTGATTGGGACAGGACAATATACAATGAGCAGTTCTTC
>TRBJ2-3|TRBV24-1|-|few
CATSDALALHTQYF
TGTGCCACCAGTGATGCCCTAGCGTTGCATACGCAGTATTTT
>TRBJ2-1|TRBV12-3/TRBV12-4|TRBD2|many
CASLAGGPNEQFF
TGTGCCAGTTTAGCGGGAGGGCCAAATGAGCAGTTCTTC
>TRBJ1-1|TRBV7-9|-|-
CASSSRWSASGDTEAFF
TGTGCCAGCAGCTCTCGGTGGTCAGCGTCGGGGGACACTGAAGCTTTCTTT
>TRBJ2-3|TRBV5-5|-|once
CASSYAGAQGTDTQYF
TGTGCCAGCAGCTACGCAGGGGCGCAGGGCACAGATACGCAGTATTTT
>TRBJ2-5|TRBV12-3/TRBV12-4|-|few
CASSPSPSRGTQTQYF
TGTGCCAGCAGTCCTTCCCCCTCTCGCGGGACCCAGACCCAGTACTTC
>TRBJ2-2|TRBV28|-|-
CASRRWDTGELFF
TGTGCCAGCAGAAGATGGGACACCGGGGAGCTGTTTTTT
>TRBJ2-5|TRBV12-3/TRBV12-4|TRBD1|-
CASSLFGTGGMETQYF
TGTGCCAGCAGTTTGTTCGGGACAGGGGGCATGGAGACCCAGTACTTC
>TRBJ2-7|TRBV5-8|TRBD1|-
CASSQITGTGGDEQYF
TGTGCCAGCAGCCAAATCACCGGGACAGGGGGCGACGAGCAGTACTTC
>TRBJ1-1|TRBV12-3/TRBV12-4|TRBD1|many
CASRWTGGGLNTEAFF
TGTGCCAGCAGGTGGACAGGAGGGGGCTTGAACACTGAAGCTTTCTTT
>TRBJ2-7|TRBV28|-|-
CASKPHGPSYEQYF
TGTGCCAGCAAACCTCATGGTCCATCCTACGAGCAGTACTTC
>TRBJ2-7|TRBV29-1|TRBD2|few
CSGRLAGINEQYF
TGCAGCGGACGACTAGCGGGAATTAACGAGCAGTACTTC
>TRBJ2-1|TRBV5-1|TRBD1|many
CASSPGTGEIEQFF
TGCGCCAGCAGCCCCGGGACAGGGGAAATTGAGCAGTTCTTC
>TRBJ2-7|TRBV20-1|TRBD1|many
CSARGQGRAYEQYF
TGCAGTGCTAGAGGACAGGGCAGGGCCTACGAGCAGTACTTC
>TRBJ1-2|TRBV7-2|-|many
CASSLAGGNNYGYTF
TGTGCCAGCAGCTTAGCGGGTGGCAATAACTATGGCTACACCTTC
>TRBJ1-6|TRBV29-1|TRBD1|-
CSVDLTGGLNSPLHF
TGCAGCGTCGACTTGACAGGGGGACTAAATTCACCCCTCCACTTT
>TRBJ1-5|TRBV24-1|-|many
CATSDRQVSNQPQHF
TGTGCCACCAGTGATCGGCAGGTGAGCAATCAGCCCCAGCATTTT
>TRBJ1-4|TRBV19|-|-
CASTTTNEKLFF
TGTGCCAGTACTACAACTAATGAAAAACTGTTTTTT
>TRBJ2-1|TRBV18|TRBD1|many
CASSLDRGLVNEQFF
TGTGCCAGCTCCCTGGACAGGGGGCTTGTCAATGAGCAGTTCTTC
>TRBJ1-1|TRBV9|TRBD1|few
CASSSYGQGLKNTEAFF
TGTGCCAGCAGCAGTTATGGACAGGGGTTGAAGAACACTGAAGCTTTCTTT